The 24 T cell receptor beta chains reported below all come from one sample, sequenced in a study of control samples from healthy donors and cancer patients. Only in-frame clones appear in the TCRdb table, and some are missing; sequencing was by immunoSEQ multiplex PCR. The repertoire holds about 130,000 clones, with just under 95% as singletons. Sequencing was done on a sample of blood. These receptors all come from a man aged 18 to 35 in good health.

This sequence joins TRBV3-1 (or the pseudogene TRBV3-2) and TRBJ1-2; 9 bases fit TRBD1. V lost 4 bases and J lost 0; bases outside the gene matches: 9. Germline-derived CDR1 and CDR2 are LGHDT and YNNKEL (reference sequence). The CDR3 contains 17 residues. In DNA form, the CDR3 reads TGTGCCAGCAGCCGCTCGCGGACAGGGGCAACTAACTATGGCTACACCTTC. Amino acids: CASSRSRTGATNYGYTF.

V is TRBV6-5 and J is TRBJ1-5, with D unresolved. CDR3 length: 16 residues. Germline CDR1 MNHEY, CDR2 SVGAGI. V was shortened by 0 bases and J by 0 bases, with 9 bases between the two germline ends. The CDR3 sequence: CASSYSGSNSNQPQHF. As DNA, the CDR3 is TGTGCCAGCAGTTACTCGGGATCCAATAGCAATCAGCCCCAGCATTTT.

In its sample, this clone was seen a few times. DNA for the CDR3: TGTGCCAGCAGCAAAGGGACAGGGAAATTAAACTATGGCTACACCTTC. Residues: CASSKGTGKLNYGYTF. This rearrangement joins TRBV21-1 to TRBJ1-2; TRBD1 was called by the table and not checked on the DNA. TRBV21-1 is assigned pseudogene status. The CDR3 loop spans 16 amino acids.

The rearrangement uses TRBV9 and TRBJ1-1, with TRBD1 matching 7 bases. The CDR3 length is 14 residues. Germline CDR1 is SGDLS and CDR2 is YYNGEE. V shed 4 bases, J shed 1 base, and the junction held 4 bases outside the gene matches. This CDR3 reads CASSPRTGNTEAFF. The CDR3 region has the DNA TGTGCCAGCAGCCCCCGGACAGGGAACACTGAAGCTTTCTTT.

The V call is TRBV7-9, the J call TRBJ2-1; D remains unclear. The CDR3 spans 16 residues. The germline CDR1 and CDR2 sequences are SEHNR and FQNEAQ (reference sequence). The V end was cut by 3 bases, the J end by 2 bases, with 14 bases between. CDR3 residues: CASSFFPSPPYNEQFF. The DNA of the CDR3 is TGTGCCAGCAGCTTTTTTCCTTCGCCCCCCTACAATGAGCAGTTCTTC.

On this clone itself: Sequence at one end of the junction differs from germline and may be a read error. The same CDR3 also results from other DNA sequences found in this sample. The chain recombines TRBV9 with TRBJ1-1; D is possibly TRBD1 (6 bases). This CDR3 region has 13 residues. Germline V gene data show CDR1 as SGDLS and CDR2 as YYNGEE. The CDR3 here is CASSVGGDTEAFF. For the CDR3, the DNA is TGTGCCAGCAGCGTAGGGGGGGACACCGAAGCTTTCTTT.

The chain is built from TRBV5-1 and TRBJ2-3, with D tentatively TRBD1 (5 bases). The V gene lost 4 bases and the J gene lost 0 bases, with 9 bases spanning the gap. The germline V gene has CDR1 SGHRS and CDR2 YFSETQ. The CDR3 is 14 residues long. This CDR3 is CASSVDISTDTQYF. CDR3 DNA sequence: TGCGCCAGCAGCGTGGACATCAGCACAGATACGCAGTATTTT.

In this sample, this clone turned up once. The V call is TRBV6-2 or TRBV6-3, the J call TRBJ2-1; tentative D call: TRBD2 (5 bases). CDR1 is MNHEY, CDR2 SVGEGT, per germline. The CDR3 is made up of 17 amino acids. Trimming pared 4 bases from V and 0 bases from J, leaving 16 bases between. This chain's CDR3 is CASSLATRVGSYNEQFF. CDR3 nucleotides: TGTGCCAGCAGTTTAGCTACGCGGGTAGGCTCCTACAATGAGCAGTTCTTC.

This clone has a single count. This chain links TRBV9 with TRBJ2-2; the D is unclear. V was clipped by 6 bases and J by 0 bases, with 9 bases between them. This CDR3 is 14 amino acids long. Germline-derived CDR1 and CDR2 are SGDLS and YYNGEE. CDR3: CASMNPANTGELFF. The CDR3 nucleotides read TGTGCCAGCATGAATCCCGCGAACACCGGGGAGCTGTTTTTT.

The table lists this clone with a count of one. This chain uses TRBV19 with TRBJ1-5, with D possibly TRBD1 on 5 matching bases. V lost 3 bases, J lost 1 base, and 13 bases lay in between. This CDR3 spans 16 amino acids. The germline CDR1 and CDR2 sequences are LNHDA and SQIVND (reference sequence). The CDR3 sequence: CASSILGVRSNQPQHF. In nucleotides, the CDR3 is TGTGCCAGTAGTATCTTGGGGGTTAGGAGCAATCAGCCCCAGCATTTT.

V is TRBV3-1 (or the pseudogene TRBV3-2) and J is TRBJ1-3, with D unresolved. Germline V lookup: CDR1 LGHDT, CDR2 YNNKEL (reference sequence). This CDR3 is built from 15 residues. Between the trimmed V and J ends, which lost 1 base and 0 bases, there was a span of 7 bases. The CDR3 region has the DNA TGTGCCAGCAGCCAAGGAGCAGGCTCTGGAAACACCATATATTTT. The encoded protein is CASSQGAGSGNTIYF.

The rearrangement joins TRBV9 to TRBJ1-1; D is possibly TRBD1 (6 bases). This CDR3 contains 16 residues. With 3 bases removed from V and 2 bases from J, the gap between germline ends came to 17 bases. The germline gives CDR1 SGDLS, CDR2 YYNGEE. CDR3 sequence: CASSAPTGQYNTEAFF. The CDR3 DNA sequence: TGTGCCAGCAGCGCCCCTACGGGACAATATAACACTGAAGCTTTCTTT.

The sample holds one count of this clone. This chain links TRBV2 with TRBJ2-5, with D maybe TRBD1 (6 bases). The CDR3 is 15 residues long. The V and J ends lost 6 bases and 5 bases respectively, with 19 bases between them. CDR1 and CDR2 from the germline V gene are SNHLY and FYNNEI. CDR3 bases: TGTGCCAGCAGCCCCGAATTGGGGGCCGGCGAGACCCAGTACTTC. This encodes CASSPELGAGETQYF.

This clone was observed once. This chain connects TRBV4-1 to TRBJ2-1; perhaps D is TRBD1 or TRBD2 (6 bases each). Germline V gene lookup returns CDR1 MGHRA and CDR2 YSYEKL. CDR3 size: 15 residues. V gave up 1 base and J gave up 3 bases, with 10 bases separating them. CDR3 amino acids: CASSQGGAIYNEQFF. CDR3 sequence (DNA): TGCGCCAGCAGCCAAGGGGGGGCGATCTACAATGAGCAGTTCTTC.

The V gene is TRBV4-1, the J gene TRBJ2-7; D is unclear. This CDR3 region has 16 residues. Trimming removed 5 bases at V and 2 bases at J, with 19 bases between. Germline V gene lookup returns CDR1 MGHRA and CDR2 YSYEKL. CDR3 region: CASSFEPKTATYEQYF. In DNA, the CDR3 is TGCGCCAGCAGCTTTGAACCGAAGACTGCCACCTACGAGCAGTACTTC.

The chain couples TRBV5-3 to TRBJ1-5; no reliable D call. TRBV5-3 is sorted into the ORF group, with uncertain function. The V end was cut by 1 base, the J end by 4 bases, with 9 bases between. This CDR3 contains 14 residues. DNA for the CDR3: TGTGCCAGAAGCTTGTGCAGTGCGAATCAGCCCCAGCATTTT. It specifies CARSLCSANQPQHF.

This sequence joins TRBV2 and TRBJ1-5; D unclear. V lost 3 bases to trimming and J lost 3 bases, with 9 bases between them. Looked up from germline, CDR1 is SNHLY and CDR2 is FYNNEI. The CDR3 is 14 residues long. In DNA, the CDR3 is TGTGCCAGCAGTGATGTGCAGTACAATCAGCCCCAGCATTTT. Its protein is CASSDVQYNQPQHF. Based on the CDR3 plus reference TRBV2 and TRBJ1-5, the full variable domain is EPEVTQTPSHQVTQMGQEVILRCVPISNHLYFYWYRQILGQKVEFLVSFYNNEISEKSEIFDDQFSVERPDGSNFTLKIRSTKLEDSAMYFCASSDVQYNQPQHFGDGTRLSIL.

V and J are TRBV5-6 and TRBJ1-5, with D perhaps TRBD1 (5 bases). CDR1 and CDR2 from the germline V gene are SGHDT and YYEEEE. The length of the CDR3 is 16 residues. V was pared by 4 bases and J by 0 bases, with 14 bases between. For the CDR3, the DNA is TGTGCCAGCAGCCTCGGAAGGGGAGGTAGCAATCAGCCCCAGCATTTT. Protein product: CASSLGRGGSNQPQHF.

The chain uses TRBV5-4 and TRBJ2-1; TRBD2 agrees at 10 bases. Losses at the gene ends were 4 bases for V and 2 bases for J; bases not matched to a gene: 3. Germline CDR1 is SGHNT and CDR2 is YYREEE (reference sequence). This CDR3 region has 15 residues. The CDR3 is CASSSGGVAYNEQFF. In DNA, the CDR3 is TGTGCCAGCAGCAGCGGGGGGGTAGCCTACAATGAGCAGTTCTTC.

The chain combines TRBV30 with TRBJ1-3, with no clear D. Looked up from germline, CDR1 is GTSNPN and CDR2 is SVGIG (reference sequence). The CDR3 length is 14 residues. V shed 3 bases and J shed 5 bases, with 14 bases lying between them. The DNA of the CDR3 is TGTGCCTGGAGAAAGGTTGCCAGCAGAAACACCATATATTTT. It yields the protein CAWRKVASRNTIYF.

With respect to this clone: A junction boundary mismatches the germline segment, possibly from a read error. The V and J genes are TRBV7-6 and TRBJ1-2, with 9 bases lining up with TRBD1. Germline V lookup: CDR1 SGHVS, CDR2 FNYEAQ. This CDR3 spans 14 amino acids. The CDR3 region has the DNA TGTGCCAGCAACTCCCCGGGACAGGGAGATGGCTACATCTTC. It translates to CASNSPGQGDGYIF.

The chain joins TRBV9 to TRBJ2-5; 11 nucleotides line up with TRBD2. This CDR3 is built from 16 residues. In germline, CDR1 is SGDLS, CDR2 YYNGEE. V was clipped by 0 bases and J by 3 bases; unmatched bases: 4. The CDR3 loop reads CASSVEGLADEETQYF. The CDR3, as DNA: TGTGCCAGCAGCGTAGAGGGACTAGCGGATGAAGAGACCCAGTACTTC.

This clone was seen only a few times. This chain joins TRBV5-1 and TRBJ1-1; the match to TRBD1 covers 8 bases. This CDR3 comprises 16 residues. Germline assignment: CDR1 SGHRS and CDR2 YFSETQ. Trimming took 6 bases from V and 2 from J; bases not matched to a gene: 12. CDR3 DNA sequence: TGCGCCAGCACTCCCGGAGGGACAGGAGACAACACTGAAGCTTTCTTT. This gives the protein CASTPGGTGDNTEAFF. Variable domain in full (rest from reference TRBV5-1 and TRBJ1-1): KAGVTQTPRYLIKTRGQQVTLSCSPISGHRSVSWYQQTPGQGLQFLFEYFSETQRNKGNFPGRFSGRQFSNSRSEMNVSTLELGDSALYLCASTPGGTGDNTEAFFGQGTRLTVV.

The chain carries TRBV14 and TRBJ1-2; D is perhaps TRBD1 (6 bases). V lost 4 bases, J lost 2 bases, and 8 bases lay in between. The CDR3 length is 13 residues. The germline V gene encodes CDR1 SGHDN and CDR2 FVKESK. DNA of the CDR3: TGTGCCAGCAGCCGCGGACAGAACTATGGCTACACCTTC. This codes for CASSRGQNYGYTF.